The sequence of this TCR beta chain was determined in a study of CD8+CD57+ T cells in acquired aplastic anemia. Study context: Mean yield of DNA from sorted CD4+ and CD8+ cells was approximately 3 ug. Study-level points and caveats: CD8+ Simpson's diversity in patients was not significantly different from that in controls. The number of CD8+ CDR3 sequences shared by patients and controls was approximately 30.

This clonotype showed up many times. Its antigen is unknown. J was trimmed by 4 bases and V by 3 bases; bases with no gene match: 7. Germline loops: CDR1 ENHRY, CDR2 SYGVKD. This CDR3 contains 15 residues. CDR3 and TCR beta VDJ profiling relied on a genomic DNA template. TCRdb re-analysed the reads in MiXCR, keeping a single row per CDR3 protein. The sample shows about 420,000 distinct CDR3 sequences, 55% to 70% of them seen only once. The TCR originated in a human donor in good health, serving as a control. The sample comprised sorted CD4+, CD8+, or CD8+CD57+ T cells (not recorded which) from PBMCs. The chain joins TRBV10-3 to TRBJ1-1; 8 bases match TRBD1. CDR3 nucleotides: TGTGCCATCAGTGACAGGGGGCTATTGGGCACTGAAGCTTTCTTT. Translated: CAISDRGLLGTEAFF.